Listed below are T cell receptor beta chains from one sample, sequenced in a study of response to subunit inactivated influenza vaccine. One entry per CDR3 protein, called by TCRdb with MiXCR from the RT-PCR reads. The sample yields roughly 620,000 distinct CDR3 sequences, about 10% seen once. These data also formed part of another study, on T cells expressing NK-cell markers.

The material sequenced was PBMCs from blood, taken on the day of vaccination. All receptors come from a middle-aged man who received an inactivated influenza vaccine. The CDR3 runs from the conserved cysteine through the conserved F or W. A D gene is named only where the DNA matches it firmly. Clone size is not always given. Where it is, it says once, few, many or a class for expanded clones.

TRBV20-1	few	NA	TRBJ1-5	13	CSANTPGNQPQHF	TGCAGTGCTAATACCCCGGGGAATCAGCCCCAGCATTTT
TRBV7-3	many	NA	TRBJ2-1	16	CASSLNPAMVYNEQFF	TGTGCCAGCAGCTTAAATCCAGCGATGGTCTACAATGAGCAGTTCTTC
TRBV5-1	few	NA	TRBJ2-1	15	CASSVGMVTIDEQFF	TGCGCCAGCAGTGTGGGTATGGTCACAATTGATGAGCAGTTCTTC
TRBV7-9	few	NA	TRBJ2-7	14	CASSLVGRFYEQYF	TGTGCCAGCAGCTTAGTGGGACGGTTCTACGAGCAGTACTTC
TRBV20-1	many	NA	TRBJ1-5	16	CSAEGGTEYSNQPQHF	TGCAGTGCTGAGGGAGGGACCGAATATAGCAATCAGCCCCAGCATTTT
TRBV18	few	NA	TRBJ2-6	20	CASSPKMPTGRLSGANVLTF	TGTGCCAGCTCACCGAAGATGCCCACAGGGCGCCTCTCCGGGGCCAACGTCCTGACTTTC
TRBV20-1	few	TRBD1	TRBJ1-5	13	CSAAGTGDQPQHF	TGCAGTGCTGCCGGGACAGGGGATCAGCCCCAGCATTTT
TRBV6-2/TRBV6-3	many	TRBD1	TRBJ2-7	16	CASRPGQGRGSYEQYF	TGTGCCAGCAGACCCGGACAGGGACGAGGCTCCTACGAGCAGTACTTC
TRBV20-1	few	TRBD1	TRBJ1-2	15	CSARNRDRGLDGYTF	TGCAGTGCTAGGAACCGGGACAGGGGGCTCGATGGCTACACCTTC
TRBV7-9	few	TRBD2	TRBJ2-5	13	CASRGGNKETQYF	TGTGCCAGCCGCGGGGGGAACAAAGAGACCCAGTACTTC
TRBV11-2	few	TRBD1	TRBJ2-6	17	CASRRITGGSGANVLTF	TGTGCCAGCAGGCGCATAACAGGGGGCTCTGGGGCCAACGTCCTGACTTTC
TRBV7-2	NA	NA	TRBJ1-5	14	CASSTAQGSQPQHF	TGTGCCAGCAGCACGGCTCAGGGAAGTCAGCCCCAGCATTTT
TRBV18	many	NA	TRBJ2-5	16	CASSPSSRSPGETQYF	TGTGCCAGCTCACCTTCGTCGCGGTCCCCCGGAGAGACCCAGTACTTC
TRBV7-2	NA	NA	TRBJ2-1	13	CASSLFGYNEQFF	TGTGCCAGCAGCTTATTTGGGTACAATGAGCAGTTCTTC
TRBV27	many	NA	TRBJ1-6	14	CASSPGRWNSPLHF	TGTGCCAGCAGCCCGGGACGGTGGAATTCACCCCTCCACTTT
TRBV20-1	NA	TRBD2	TRBJ2-7	14	CSALLAGASYEQYF	TGCAGTGCTCTACTAGCGGGAGCCTCCTACGAGCAGTACTTC
TRBV6-2/TRBV6-3	NA	TRBD2	TRBJ2-1	16	CASSYEAGGQYNEQFF	TGTGCCAGCAGTTACGAAGCGGGAGGACAATACAATGAGCAGTTCTTC
TRBV20-1	NA	TRBD1	TRBJ2-5	14	CSATGTGRSETQYF	TGCAGTGCAACCGGGACAGGGAGATCGGAGACCCAGTACTTC
TRBV25-1	few	NA	TRBJ2-5	15	CASSEFRGNQETQYF	TGTGCCAGCAGTGAATTTAGGGGGAACCAAGAGACCCAGTACTTC
TRBV29-1	NA	NA	TRBJ2-7	13	CSVNTATTYEQYF	TGCAGCGTTAACACAGCGACTACCTACGAGCAGTACTTC
TRBV20-1	few	TRBD1	TRBJ1-3	14	CSAKDRGTRNTIYF	TGCAGTGCCAAGGACAGGGGGACAAGAAACACCATATATTTT
TRBV5-1	NA	NA	TRBJ2-7	13	CASRMPESYEQYF	TGCGCCAGCAGAATGCCGGAGTCCTACGAGCAGTACTTC
TRBV2	NA	TRBD1	TRBJ1-5	15	CASTGQGNSNQPQHF	TGTGCCAGCACCGGACAGGGGAACAGTAACCAGCCCCAGCATTTT
TRBV12-3/TRBV12-4	NA	NA	TRBJ2-7	13	CASSLSQLYEQYF	TGTGCCAGCAGTTTATCGCAGCTCTACGAGCAGTACTTC